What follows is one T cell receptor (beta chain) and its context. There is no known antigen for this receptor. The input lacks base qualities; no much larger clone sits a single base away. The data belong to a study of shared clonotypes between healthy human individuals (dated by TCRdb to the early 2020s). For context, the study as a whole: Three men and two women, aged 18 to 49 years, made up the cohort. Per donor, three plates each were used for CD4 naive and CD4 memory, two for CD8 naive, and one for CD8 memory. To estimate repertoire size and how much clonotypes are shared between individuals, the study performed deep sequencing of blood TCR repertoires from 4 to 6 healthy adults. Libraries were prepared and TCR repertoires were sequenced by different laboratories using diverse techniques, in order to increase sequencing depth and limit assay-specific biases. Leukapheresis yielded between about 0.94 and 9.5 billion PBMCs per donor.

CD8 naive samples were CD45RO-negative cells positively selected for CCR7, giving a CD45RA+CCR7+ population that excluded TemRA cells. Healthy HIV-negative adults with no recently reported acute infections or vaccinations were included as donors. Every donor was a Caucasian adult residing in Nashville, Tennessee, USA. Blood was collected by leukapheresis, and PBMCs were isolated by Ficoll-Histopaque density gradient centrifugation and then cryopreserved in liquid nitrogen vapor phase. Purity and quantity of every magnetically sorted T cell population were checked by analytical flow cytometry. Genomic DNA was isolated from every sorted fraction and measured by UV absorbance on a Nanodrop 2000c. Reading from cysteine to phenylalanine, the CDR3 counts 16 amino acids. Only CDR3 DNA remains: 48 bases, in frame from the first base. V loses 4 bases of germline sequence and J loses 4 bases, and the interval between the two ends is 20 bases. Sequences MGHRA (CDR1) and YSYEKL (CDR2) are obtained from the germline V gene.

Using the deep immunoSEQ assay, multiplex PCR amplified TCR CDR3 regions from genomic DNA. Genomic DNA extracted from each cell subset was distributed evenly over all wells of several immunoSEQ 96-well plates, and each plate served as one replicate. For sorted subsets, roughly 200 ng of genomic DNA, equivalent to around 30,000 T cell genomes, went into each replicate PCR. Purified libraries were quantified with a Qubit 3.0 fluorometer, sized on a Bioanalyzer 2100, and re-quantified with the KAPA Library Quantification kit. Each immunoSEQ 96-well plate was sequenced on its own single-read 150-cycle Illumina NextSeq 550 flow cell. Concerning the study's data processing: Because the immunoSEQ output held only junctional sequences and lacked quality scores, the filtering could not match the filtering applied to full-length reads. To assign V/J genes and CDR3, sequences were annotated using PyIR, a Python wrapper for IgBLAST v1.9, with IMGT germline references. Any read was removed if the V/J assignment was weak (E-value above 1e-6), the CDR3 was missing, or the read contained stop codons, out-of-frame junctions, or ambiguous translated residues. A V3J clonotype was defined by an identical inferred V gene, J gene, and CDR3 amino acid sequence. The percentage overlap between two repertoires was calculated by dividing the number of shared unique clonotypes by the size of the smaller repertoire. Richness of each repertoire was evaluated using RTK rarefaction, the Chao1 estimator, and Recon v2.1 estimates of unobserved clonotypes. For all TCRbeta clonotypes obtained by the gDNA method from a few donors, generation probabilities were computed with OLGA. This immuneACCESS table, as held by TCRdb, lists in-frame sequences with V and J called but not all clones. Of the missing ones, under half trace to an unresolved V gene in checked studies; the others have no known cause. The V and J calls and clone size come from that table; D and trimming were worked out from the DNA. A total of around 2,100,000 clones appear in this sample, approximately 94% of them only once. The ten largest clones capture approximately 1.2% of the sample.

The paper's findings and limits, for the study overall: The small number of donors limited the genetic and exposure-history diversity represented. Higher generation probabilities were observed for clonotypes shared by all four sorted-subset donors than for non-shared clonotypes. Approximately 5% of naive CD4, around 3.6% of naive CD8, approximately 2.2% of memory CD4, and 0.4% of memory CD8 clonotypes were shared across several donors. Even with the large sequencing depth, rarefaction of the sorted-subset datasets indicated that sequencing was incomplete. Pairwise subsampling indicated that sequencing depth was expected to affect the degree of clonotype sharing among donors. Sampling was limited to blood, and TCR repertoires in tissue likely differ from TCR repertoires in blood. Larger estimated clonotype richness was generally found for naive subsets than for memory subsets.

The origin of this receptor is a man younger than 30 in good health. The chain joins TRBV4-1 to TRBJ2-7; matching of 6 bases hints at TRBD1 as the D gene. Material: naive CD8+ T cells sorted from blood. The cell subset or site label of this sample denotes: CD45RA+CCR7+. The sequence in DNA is TGCGCCAGCAGCCCAAGACAGGTCCCACCGAGTTACGAGCAGTACTTC. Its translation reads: CASSPRQVPPSYEQYF.